These 31 T cell receptor beta chains originate from one sample sequenced in a study of blood T cell repertoires in COVID-19. Produced via immunoSEQ multiplex PCR; TCRdb's table is partial and in-frame only. The data show 65,000 to 90,000 clones, about 82% seen once. The sequencing sample was made of peripheral blood. The receptor set was obtained from a man between 45 and 60 years old with active COVID-19.

This clone was seen once. This chain joins TRBV5-8 and TRBJ2-1; 7 bases line up with TRBD2. Trimming took 0 bases from V and 0 from J; bases not matched to a gene: 3. The CDR3 is made up of 16 amino acids. CDR1 is SGHTS and CDR2 is YDEGEE in the germline V gene. The CDR3 bases are TGTGCCAGCAGCTTGGGATGGACTAGCTCCTACAATGAGCAGTTCTTC. Residues: CASSLGWTSSYNEQFF.

The chain employs TRBV7-2 and TRBJ1-6; maybe TRBD1 (6 bases). Deletions cut 3 bases from V and 10 bases from J, with 16 bases between. Germline-derived CDR1 and CDR2 are SGHTA and FQGNSA. The CDR3 has 15 amino acids. CDR3 coding DNA: TGTGCCAGCAGCTTTTCACAGGGATTTTTGTCACCCCTCCACTTT. Its translation: CASSFSQGFLSPLHF.

V and J are TRBV12-5 and TRBJ2-5; 11 bases align to TRBD1. The ends lost 1 base at V and 4 bases at J; junction bases unmatched: 5. The germline V gene encodes CDR1 LGHNT and CDR2 FRNRAP. The CDR3 runs 16 residues. The CDR3 loop is CASGLGTGGRGETQYF. The CDR3, as DNA: TGTGCTAGTGGTTTGGGGACAGGGGGCCGGGGAGAGACCCAGTACTTC.

The rearrangement joins TRBV6-6 to TRBJ2-3; 12 positions agree with TRBD2. The CDR3 extends over 19 amino acids. With V trimmed by 5 bases and J by 12 bases, 24 bases remained unmatched. Germline V lookup: CDR1 MNHNY, CDR2 SVGAGI (reference sequence). CDR3 region: CASSPPSRGRGLAGRVQYF. The CDR3 DNA is TGTGCCAGCAGTCCACCCTCCAGGGGGCGAGGACTAGCGGGAAGGGTTCAGTATTTT.

This clone was seen just once. The chain employs TRBV7-2 and TRBJ2-1, with unresolved D. CDR1 and CDR2 from the germline V gene are SGHTA and FQGNSA. This CDR3 comprises 15 residues. Trimming removed 3 bases at V and 3 bases at J, with 12 bases between. The DNA of the CDR3 is TGTGCCAGCAGCTTTCGGCAGGCCGGCTACAATGAGCAGTTCTTC. It encodes CASSFRQAGYNEQFF.

The chain uses TRBV6-6 and TRBJ2-7, with unresolved D. Trimming shortened V by 10 bases and J by 3 bases, and 13 bases separated the two germline ends. The CDR3 spans 12 residues. Germline V gene lookup returns CDR1 MNHNY and CDR2 SVGAGI (reference sequence). CDR3 bases: TGTGCCACCCGGGTTAGAGGCTACGAGCAGTACTTC. It translates to CATRVRGYEQYF.

The J gene is TRBJ1-6, the V gene TRBV6-6, with 10 bases lining up with TRBD1. Germline V gives CDR1 MNHNY, CDR2 SVGAGI (reference sequence). V lost 2 bases to trimming and J lost 10 bases; unmatched junction nucleotides: 5. The CDR3 extends over 15 amino acids. The chain's CDR3 is CASSYRDRGNSPLHF. The CDR3 DNA follows: TGTGCCAGCAGTTACAGGGACAGGGGAAACTCACCCCTCCACTTT.

The rearrangement joins TRBV29-1 to TRBJ2-2, with D possibly being TRBD1 (5 bases). Per the germline V gene, CDR1 is SQVTM and CDR2 is ANQGSEA. The V end was cut by 6 bases, the J end by 5 bases, with 19 bases between. The CDR3 loop spans 15 amino acids. This chain's CDR3 is CSVKTGRDQTGELFF. The CDR3 DNA reads as TGCAGCGTCAAGACTGGCAGGGATCAAACCGGGGAGCTGTTTTTT.

The chain employs TRBV25-1 and TRBJ2-5; 8 bases line up with TRBD2. The V segment lost 2 bases and the J segment 4 bases; nucleotides outside the gene matches: 6. This CDR3 spans 15 amino acids. CDR1 and CDR2 from the germline V gene are MGHDK and SYGVNS. The CDR3 loop reads CASSEPGGAGETQYF. The CDR3 coding sequence is TGTGCCAGCAGTGAACCGGGGGGGGCCGGAGAGACCCAGTACTTC.

J is TRBJ2-1 and V is TRBV7-2, with D perhaps matching TRBD1 (5 bases). CDR3 size: 13 residues. Germline V lookup: CDR1 SGHTA, CDR2 FQGNSA. Trimming left V 4 bases short and J 6 bases short, with 10 bases between. The CDR3 here is CASSSDSFNEQFF. The CDR3 nucleotides read TGTGCCAGCAGCTCCGACAGTTTCAATGAGCAGTTCTTC.

This clone turned up a few times. This chain links TRBV9 with TRBJ2-2; D is undetermined. V lost 4 bases to trimming and J lost 6 bases, with 10 bases between them. This CDR3 comprises 13 residues. Germline V gene data show CDR1 as SGDLS and CDR2 as YYNGEE. The CDR3 reads CASSPVFSGELFF. CDR3 DNA: TGTGCCAGCAGCCCAGTCTTCTCCGGGGAGCTGTTTTTT.

The chain links TRBV28 to TRBJ1-2; 9 bases agree with TRBD1. Germline CDR1 and CDR2: MDHEN and SYDVKM. The CDR3 length is 16 residues. Trimming removed 6 bases from V and 0 bases from J; junction bases left unmatched: 8. DNA of the CDR3: TGTGCCAGCAGCTCGGGACAGGGAATAACTAACTATGGCTACACCTTC. As protein: CASSSGQGITNYGYTF.

This sequence joins TRBV4-3 and TRBJ2-2; 8 bases fit TRBD1. CDR1 is LGHNA and CDR2 is YSLEER in the germline V gene. The CDR3 totals 18 residues. V dropped 4 bases and J dropped 1; count of bases not matched to a gene: 11. CDR3 in amino acids: CASSLMRAGTGNTGELFF. The CDR3 coding sequence is TGCGCCAGCAGCCTTATGAGGGCTGGGACAGGGAACACCGGGGAGCTGTTTTTT.

The chain employs TRBV19 and TRBJ2-7; 8 nucleotides align to TRBD1. The J segment lost 2 bases and the V segment lost 3 bases, leaving 9 bases of the junction unmatched. In germline, CDR1 is LNHDA, CDR2 SQIVND (reference sequence). This CDR3 comprises 16 residues. CDR3 sequence (DNA): TGTGCCAGTAGTATTGGGAGACAGGGGACAACCTACGAGCAGTACTTC. Translated: CASSIGRQGTTYEQYF.

The chain uses TRBV15 and TRBJ2-5, with D possibly TRBD2 on 7 matching bases. Germline CDR1 is LNHNV and CDR2 is YYDKDF (reference sequence). Trimming cost V 5 bases and J 3 bases, with 19 bases left between them. The CDR3 length is 16 residues. The CDR3 loop is CATSFGGGSGEETQYF. In DNA, the CDR3 is TGTGCCACCAGCTTCGGGGGCGGGAGCGGGGAAGAGACCCAGTACTTC. The whole variable domain, filled in from reference TRBV15 and TRBJ2-5, reads DAMVIQNPRYQVTQFGKPVTLSCSQTLNHNVMYWYQQKSSQAPKLLFHYYDKDFNNEADTPDNFQSRRPNTSFCFLDIRSPGLGDTAMYLCATSFGGGSGEETQYFGPGTRLLVL.

This chain uses TRBV6-6 with TRBJ2-7, with D perhaps TRBD1 (5 bases). Germline loops: CDR1 MNHNY, CDR2 SVGAGI (reference sequence). CDR3 size: 14 residues. Trimming removed 2 bases from V and 2 bases from J, with 10 bases in between. The CDR3 DNA reads TGTGCCAGCAGTTACCAGGGCATTACCTACGAGCAGTACTTC. This codes for CASSYQGITYEQYF.

The chain recombines TRBV28 with TRBJ2-7, with TRBD2 identical over 8 bases. The CDR3 has 16 amino acids. CDR1 is MDHEN and CDR2 is SYDVKM in the germline V gene. The junction had 10 bases not matched to a gene; V was cut back by 4 bases and J by 2 bases. The DNA for the CDR3 is TGTGCCAGCAGTTCCCGGGGGGGCCGGACAACCTACGAGCAGTACTTC. Protein sequence: CASSSRGGRTTYEQYF.

The gene calls are TRBV5-1 and TRBJ2-1, with D unclear. Trimming removed 3 bases at V and 3 bases at J, with 25 bases between. The germline V gene has CDR1 SGHRS and CDR2 YFSETQ. This CDR3 spans 19 amino acids. The chain's CDR3 is CASSSGIERSSRVYNEQFF. DNA of the CDR3: TGCGCCAGCAGCTCCGGAATCGAACGATCTAGTCGGGTCTACAATGAGCAGTTCTTC.

The chain has TRBV2 and TRBJ1-6; 8 nucleotides agree with TRBD1. V was clipped by 4 bases and J by 6 bases; unmatched bases: 5. From germline, CDR1 is SNHLY and CDR2 FYNNEI. The length of the CDR3 is 15 residues. For the CDR3, the DNA is TGTGCCAGCAGTGGGACAGGGAATTTTAATTCACCCCTCCACTTT. It translates to CASSGTGNFNSPLHF.

The chain is built from TRBV5-8 and TRBJ2-3, with D unresolved. CDR3 length: 12 amino acids. Germline lookup yields CDR1 SGHTS and CDR2 YDEGEE. V shed 7 bases and J shed 2 bases, with 8 bases lying between them. DNA of the CDR3: TGTGCCAGCGCGCGGCTCACAGATACGCAGTATTTT. Its translation: CASARLTDTQYF.

This sequence joins TRBV24-1 and TRBJ2-5; tentatively, D is TRBD1 (6 bases). Trimming removed 3 bases at V and 3 bases at J, with 10 bases between. CDR3 length equals 14 residues. Germline loops: CDR1 KGHDR, CDR2 SFDVKD. The CDR3 sequence is CATSDQRGKETQYF. As DNA, the CDR3 is TGTGCCACCAGTGATCAAAGGGGGAAAGAGACCCAGTACTTC.

In this sample, this clone turned up many times. This chain links TRBV6-5 with TRBJ1-1, with a weak D call TRBD1 (5 bases). The CDR3 totals 13 residues. Trimming took 6 bases from V and 1 from J, leaving 9 bases between them. Germline-derived CDR1 and CDR2 are MNHEY and SVGAGI. In DNA, the CDR3 is TGTGCCAGCAGCCTTACAGGGAACACTGAAGCTTTCTTT. Amino acid sequence: CASSLTGNTEAFF.

The rearrangement uses TRBV12-3 or TRBV12-4 and TRBJ1-1, with D uncertain. Trimming took off 6 bases at V and 1 base at J, with 9 bases between the two ends. This CDR3 is 13 amino acids long. CDR3 sequence (DNA): TGTGCCAGCAGGACGACTTCGAACACTGAAGCTTTCTTT. As protein: CASRTTSNTEAFF.

The chain uses TRBV4-3 and TRBJ1-2; D may be TRBD1 (5 bases). This CDR3 is 17 amino acids long. Per germline, CDR1 LGHNA and CDR2 YSLEER. Between the trimmed V and J ends, which lost 0 bases and 3 bases, there was a span of 17 bases. This CDR3 reads CASSQDSREGQDYGYTF. In DNA form, the CDR3 reads TGCGCCAGCAGCCAAGATAGTCGGGAGGGGCAGGACTATGGCTACACCTTC.

This clone has only a few counts. The chain uses TRBV19 and TRBJ1-6; 9 nucleotides align to TRBD1. CDR1 and CDR2 from the germline V gene are LNHDA and SQIVND (reference sequence). The CDR3 has 15 amino acids. The junction had 7 bases not matched to a gene; V was cut back by 7 bases and J by 6 bases. The CDR3 nucleotides are TGTGCCAGTACCCTGGGACAGGGCGTTAATTCACCCCTCCACTTT. Protein product: CASTLGQGVNSPLHF.

This sequence joins TRBV28 and TRBJ1-4; D is ambiguous. The CDR3 has 15 residues. V lost 6 bases and J 6 bases, leaving 17 bases between the germline ends. The germline CDR1 and CDR2 sequences are MDHEN and SYDVKM. CDR3 sequence: CASSSTGKGDEKLFF. CDR3 nucleotides: TGTGCCAGCAGCAGTACGGGGAAGGGAGATGAAAAACTGTTTTTT.

V and J are TRBV29-1 and TRBJ1-1; D perhaps matches TRBD1 (6 bases). Between the trimmed V and J ends, which lost 8 bases and 6 bases, there was a span of 19 bases. Germline V gene data show CDR1 as SQVTM and CDR2 as ANQGSEA. The CDR3 runs to 13 residues. DNA for the CDR3: TGCAGCTCTAAAGAGGGGGAATGGGCTGAAGCTTTCTTT. Translated: CSSKEGEWAEAFF. Full variable domain (remainder filled in from reference TRBV29-1 and TRBJ1-1): SAVISQKPSRDICQRGTSLTIQCQVDSQVTMMFWYRQQPGQSLTLIATANQGSEATYESGFVIDKFPISRPNLTFSTLTVSNMSPEDSSIYLCSSKEGEWAEAFFGQGTRLTVV.

Here the CDR3 reads CASNNQGQGEDEQYF. The CDR3 DNA reads TGTGCCAGCAACAACCAGGGACAGGGGGAGGACGAGCAGTACTTC. The rearrangement links TRBV28 to TRBJ2-7; 11 positions match TRBD1. CDR3 length: 15 residues. Unmatched junction bases numbered 10, after V lost 7 bases and J lost 5 bases. The germline V gene has CDR1 MDHEN and CDR2 SYDVKM. Drawing the rest from reference TRBV28 and TRBJ2-7, the complete variable domain is DVKVTQSSRYLVKRTGEKVFLECVQDMDHENMFWYRQDPGLGLRLIYFSYDVKMKEKGDIPEGYSVSREKKERFSLILESASTNQTSMYLCASNNQGQGEDEQYFGPGTRLTVT.

The chain carries TRBV7-2 and TRBJ2-3, with 7 bases fitting TRBD1. V shed 5 bases and J 4 bases; nucleotides not matched to a gene: 9. CDR1 and CDR2 from the germline V gene are SGHTA and FQGNSA. The length of the CDR3 is 15 residues. CDR3 coding DNA: TGTGCCAGCAGCCGCGGACAGGACCGCCCAGATACGCAGTATTTT. Its protein is CASSRGQDRPDTQYF.

The chain has TRBV5-4 and TRBJ2-1; 8 bases are a match to TRBD1. The CDR3 contains 15 residues. Germline-derived CDR1 and CDR2 are SGHNT and YYREEE (reference sequence). V dropped 4 bases and J dropped 2; count of bases not matched to a gene: 5. The CDR3: CASSAGQGTYNEQFF. Here the CDR3 DNA reads TGTGCCAGCAGCGCTGGACAGGGTACCTACAATGAGCAGTTCTTC.

This clone is a singleton in its sample. The chain recombines TRBV5-1 with TRBJ1-1; D is ambiguous. CDR3 length equals 13 residues. Deletions cut 4 bases from V and 4 bases from J, with 11 bases between. The germline V gene encodes CDR1 SGHRS and CDR2 YFSETQ. The CDR3 reads CASSRQVGTEAFF. For the CDR3, the DNA is TGCGCCAGCAGCCGGCAGGTCGGCACTGAAGCTTTCTTT.